The rows below give T cell receptor beta chains drawn from one sample of a study of radiation and T cells in renal cell carcinoma. The table came from immunoSEQ multiplex PCR; TCRdb's copy has only in-frame clones and leaves some out. Here the sample spans about 150,000 clones, over 75% being singletons. The sample consisted of blood, taken from a patient whose treatment included radiotherapy and nephrectomy. These receptors all come from a woman aged 50 to 60 with renal cell carcinoma. CDR3s include the opening cysteine and the closing phenylalanine or tryptophan. The order of the fields is V gene, D gene, clone size, J gene, CDR3 DNA, CDR3 protein. The D gene is left open where the match is weak. Clone size is shown for a subset of rows, as once, few, many or a class of expanded clone.

>TRBV9|NA|NA|TRBJ1-2
TGTGCCAGCAGCGCCGAGGATGGCTACACCTTC
CASSAEDGYTF
>TRBV4-1|NA|NA|TRBJ2-5
TGCGCCAGCAGACTAGGGGGGTCTGAGACCCAGTACTTC
CASRLGGSETQYF
>TRBV30|NA|few|TRBJ1-1
TGTGCCTGGGGGGAAGAGAACACTGAAGCTTTCTTT
CAWGEENTEAFF
>TRBV14|NA|few|TRBJ1-5
TGTGCCAGCAGCCAAGATAGCAATCAGCCCCAGCATTTT
CASSQDSNQPQHF
>TRBV6-5|TRBD1|NA|TRBJ1-5
TGTGCCAGCAGCCTAGACAGGGGGCCATGGCCCCAGCATTTT
CASSLDRGPWPQHF
>TRBV5-8|NA|NA|TRBJ1-3
TGTGCCAGCAGCCTCCACCGCGGAATTAGCTCTGGAAACACCATATATTTT
CASSLHRGISSGNTIYF
>TRBV29-1|NA|NA|TRBJ1-2
TGCAGCGCCTATGGGCAGGCTCGCCCAATAAAGGGAGTTAACTATGGCTACACCTTC
CSAYGQARPIKGVNYGYTF
>TRBV30|NA|few|TRBJ1-1
TGTGCCTGGAGTCCGACGGGACTTAACACTGAAGCTTTCTTT
CAWSPTGLNTEAFF
>TRBV10-2|TRBD1|NA|TRBJ1-1
TGCGCCAGCAGTGGGGCAGGGGGGATCAACACTGAAGCTTTCTTT
CASSGAGGINTEAFF
>TRBV29-1|NA|once|TRBJ2-7
TGCAGCGCACGGGACGGCCGCTCCTACGAGCAGTACTTC
CSARDGRSYEQYF
>TRBV14|NA|NA|TRBJ2-2
TGTGCCAGCAGCCAAGATGGGACTTTCCCCCCGAACACCGGGGAGCTGTTTTTT
CASSQDGTFPPNTGELFF
>TRBV7-2|NA|NA|TRBJ2-2
TGTGCCAGCAGCCCCCGAGGTGGGGGTGTATTAAACACCGGGGAGCTGTTTTTT
CASSPRGGGVLNTGELFF
>TRBV7-2|NA|once|TRBJ2-4
TGTGCCAGCAGTCTAGAGGTACAGGCCGTAGACATTCAGTACTTC
CASSLEVQAVDIQYF
>TRBV7-6|NA|NA|TRBJ2-5
TGTGCCTCCTCTCAAAATCTAGCGAGAGGGGAGACCCAGTACTTC
CASSQNLARGETQYF
>TRBV6-6|NA|NA|TRBJ1-6
TGTGCCGGCAGTTACAGGGAGAGCTATAATTCACCCCTCCACTTT
CAGSYRESYNSPLHF
>TRBV13|NA|NA|TRBJ2-1
TGTGCCAGCAGCCTAGAAGACCAGGGACCCGAGCAGTTCTTC
CASSLEDQGPEQFF
>TRBV6-5|NA|NA|TRBJ2-3
TGTGCCAGCAGTTACGTCTGGCTAGAGTCCACAGATACGCAGTATTTT
CASSYVWLESTDTQYF
>TRBV4-3|NA|NA|TRBJ1-2
TGCGCCAGCAGCCAAATGAGGGGATCCTATGGCTACACCTTC
CASSQMRGSYGYTF
>TRBV7-2|NA|NA|TRBJ1-1
TGTGCCAGCAGCTTAAGTCACAAGGGGTGGAGGGCGGGGACTGAAGCTTTCTTT
CASSLSHKGWRAGTEAFF
>TRBV4-1|TRBD1|NA|TRBJ1-2
TGCGCCAGCAGCCAACGGGGACAGACCTATGGCTACACCTTC
CASSQRGQTYGYTF
>TRBV5-1|NA|NA|TRBJ1-1
TGCGCCAGCAGCCATAACGGACAGACTATAGAAGGAGCTTTCTTT
CASSHNGQTIEGAFF
>TRBV2|NA|NA|TRBJ2-5
TGTGCCAGCAGTGAACTAGAGACCCAGTACTTC
CASSELETQYF
>TRBV7-9|NA|NA|TRBJ2-1
TGTGCCAGCAGCTTAACTGGGAGGAACCCGCAGTTCTTC
CASSLTGRNPQFF
>TRBV7-7|TRBD2|NA|TRBJ2-5
TGTGCTAGCAGCAACCGGCCCGCCGGGGGGTTAGAGACCCAGTACTTC
CASSNRPAGGLETQYF
>TRBV6-6|TRBD1|NA|TRBJ1-5
TGTGCCAGCGAAAAGGAGGGACAGGCCAATCAGCCCCAGCATTTT
CASEKEGQANQPQHF
>TRBV11-1|NA|NA|TRBJ2-5
TGTGCCAGCAGCAGAGGGGTGACCCAGTACTTC
CASSRGVTQYF
>TRBV5-1|NA|NA|TRBJ2-5
TGCGCCAGCAGCCGTGGATCGTCCCAAGAGACCCAGTACTTC
CASSRGSSQETQYF
>TRBV5-1|TRBD1|NA|TRBJ1-1
TGCGCCAGCAGCTTGGACCCCCAGGGGGCGGACACTGAAGCTTTCTTT
CASSLDPQGADTEAFF
>TRBV6-5|NA|once|TRBJ1-5
TGTGCCAGCAGTCGCCGTCCTAATCAGCCCCAGCATTTT
CASSRRPNQPQHF
>TRBV19|TRBD2|NA|TRBJ2-3
TGTGCCAGTAGTATACTAGCGGGGGCGTCAAATACGCAGTATTTT
CASSILAGASNTQYF
>TRBV7-8|NA|NA|TRBJ2-3
TGTGCCAGCAGCTTCGTCAGGGATACGCAGTATTTT
CASSFVRDTQYF
>TRBV5-1|TRBD1|NA|TRBJ2-7
TGCGCCAGCAGCCCAGGGGACAGGTTTTCCCACGAGCAGTACTTC
CASSPGDRFSHEQYF
>TRBV5-1|TRBD2|once|TRBJ2-3
TGCGCCAGCGAACCCGAACTAGCGGGGATTGATACGCAGTATTTT
CASEPELAGIDTQYF
>TRBV29-1|NA|NA|TRBJ1-5
TGCAGCGTTCAGGAGGGCAATCAGCCCCAGCATTTT
CSVQEGNQPQHF
>TRBV5-1|NA|NA|TRBJ2-3
TGCGCCAGCAGCATATCCGGCAGGGCGGCAGATACGCAGTATTTT
CASSISGRAADTQYF
>TRBV25-1|NA|NA|TRBJ1-5
TGTGCCAGCAGTGATTACAGCGGGACGGATAGCAATCAGCCCCAGCATTTT
CASSDYSGTDSNQPQHF
>TRBV6-1|NA|NA|TRBJ1-1
TGTGCCAGCAGTGAAGGGTTGGACAGCTGGCTGAACACTGAAGCTTTCTTT
CASSEGLDSWLNTEAFF
>TRBV5-6|TRBD1|few|TRBJ2-2
TGTGCCAGCAGCGGATTACAGGGGATCGGGGAGCTGTTTTTT
CASSGLQGIGELFF
>TRBV5-4|TRBD1|NA|TRBJ1-4
TGTGCCAGCAGCAACCTACAGGGGGCTGCTAATGAAAAACTGTTTTTT
CASSNLQGAANEKLFF
>TRBV5-4|TRBD2|NA|TRBJ2-3
TGTGCCAGCAGCCGGGGACTAAGCACAGATACGCAGTATTTT
CASSRGLSTDTQYF
>TRBV30|NA|NA|TRBJ2-5
TGTGCCTGGAGTGGGGGGGAGACCCAGTACTTC
CAWSGGETQYF
>TRBV6-1|TRBD1|NA|TRBJ1-5
TGTGCCAGCAGGGGGCGGGACAGGGTAGGTCAGCCCCAGCATTTT
CASRGRDRVGQPQHF
>TRBV19|TRBD2|NA|TRBJ2-7
TGTGCCAGTAGTATAGATCTACTAGCGGGGGGCCACGAGCAGTACTTC
CASSIDLLAGGHEQYF
>TRBV19|NA|NA|TRBJ1-5
TGTGCCAGTAGTGTGGCCAAATATCAGCCCCAGCATTTT
CASSVAKYQPQHF
>TRBV6-5|TRBD2|NA|TRBJ2-3
TGTGCCAGCACCCTAGCGGAAACAGATACGCAGTATTTT
CASTLAETDTQYF
>TRBV7-6|TRBD1|NA|TRBJ2-5
TGTGCCAGCAGCTCAAGGACAGGGGATCCACAAGAGACCCAGTACTTC
CASSSRTGDPQETQYF
>TRBV10-1|TRBD2|NA|TRBJ2-3
TGCGCCAGCAGTGAGCTCGGGAGGGGAGACACAGATACGCAGTATTTT
CASSELGRGDTDTQYF